This T cell receptor (beta chain) comes out of a study of shared clonotypes between healthy human individuals. The material for each subset, its genomic DNA, was split evenly across several immunoSEQ plates. Assay: immunoSEQ multiplex PCR; the TCRdb copy retains only in-frame clones and omits some. There are under 1,100,000 clones in the sample; approximately 80% occur only once, and roughly 0.57% lies in the top ten. General study points: Sharing across a few donors was seen in about 5% of naive CD4 clonotypes.

This CDR3 is built from 12 residues. The ends were cut back, 4 bases at V and 6 bases at J, with 8 bases in the middle. CDR1 is MDHEN and CDR2 is SYDVKM in the germline V gene. Details on this clone: Its specificity is unknown.

The sequence was obtained from a man between 18 and 35 years old in good health. Some clones in this sample may be carry-over from other donors' samples. V is TRBV28 and J is TRBJ2-3; no reliable D call. Sequenced material: memory CD4+ T cells from PBMCs. Subset defined: CD45RA-negative fraction. DNA for the CDR3: TGTGCCAGCAGTTCCCCACCCGATACGCAGTATTTT. It translates to CASSSPPDTQYF.